The sequence of this TCR beta chain was determined in a study of blood T cell repertoires in COVID-19. Study context: The samples span acute and convalescent COVID-19 from the United States, Italy and Spain.

The CDR3 length is 12 residues. The V gene lost 5 bases and the J gene lost 9 bases, with 13 bases spanning the gap. Produced via immunoSEQ multiplex PCR; TCRdb's table is partial and in-frame only. In the table there are about 270,000 clones, 86% of which are singletons. The sequence came from a middle-aged man with active or convalescent COVID-19. What was sequenced was peripheral blood. The chain uses TRBV12-3 or TRBV12-4 and TRBJ1-2; possible D gene TRBD1, 6 bases. In DNA form, the CDR3 reads TGTGCCAGCAGTCTTAGAGGGGGTAGCTACACCTTC. It codes for CASSLRGGSYTF.